These 9 T cell receptor beta chains were all obtained from the same sample, sequenced in a study of T cells in Graves' hyperthyroidism and ophthalmopathy. RNA transcripts provided the source from which TCR beta CDR3 regions were amplified. The HTBI set primed first-round TCR CDR3 RT-PCR. One entry per CDR3 protein results from TCRdb running MiXCR on the multiplex PCR reads. The table has about 570,000 distinct CDR3 sequences, about 14% seen once. Source material: blood. The receptor set was obtained from a woman in her 40s with Graves' hyperthyroidism.

This chain joins TRBV7-2 and TRBJ2-3, with TRBD2 matching over 12 bases. J was trimmed by 5 bases and V by 3 bases; bases with no gene match: 6. Germline lookup yields CDR1 SGHTA and CDR2 FQGNSA. CDR3 size: 16 residues. CDR3 DNA: TGTGCCAGCAGCTTGGCGACTAGCGGGAGTTTAGATACGCAGTATTTT. Amino acid sequence: CASSLATSGSLDTQYF.

This clonotype has at least ten counts. This chain uses TRBV20-1 with TRBJ2-7, with 7 bases matching TRBD1. Germline CDR1 and CDR2: DFQATT and SNEGSKA (reference sequence). The CDR3 runs 15 residues. J gave up 2 bases and V 3 bases, and 10 bases lay outside the gene matches. The CDR3 loop is CSASPEQGTPYEQYF. In DNA, the CDR3 is TGCAGTGCTAGCCCTGAACAGGGGACCCCCTACGAGCAGTACTTC.

In its sample, this clonotype was seen many times. The J gene is TRBJ2-3, the V gene TRBV24-1; 8 nucleotides align to TRBD1. With 2 bases clipped from V and 1 base from J, the junction kept 4 bases outside the gene matches. This CDR3 has 16 amino acids. Germline CDR1 is KGHDR and CDR2 is SFDVKD. The DNA for the CDR3 is TGTGCCACCAGTGATTCCGGGACAGGAGGCACAGATACGCAGTATTTT. Protein product: CATSDSGTGGTDTQYF.

This clonotype occurred a few times. One end of the junction does not line up with germline, which may come from a read error. Here the CDR3 reads CSAKEGAGDYSNQSQHF. In DNA, the CDR3 is TGCAGTGCCAAAGAGGGGGCAGGGGATTATAGCAATCAGTCCCAGCATTTT. The chain has TRBV20-1 and TRBJ1-5, with TRBD1 matching over 7 bases. Germline values: CDR1 DFQATT, CDR2 SNEGSKA (reference sequence). The CDR3 length is 17 residues.

On this clonotype: A much larger clone is a single base away; this may be a read error. The DNA is left out, because the CDR3 cannot be placed on it with certainty; the CDR3 is given as TCRdb lists it. The rearrangement uses TRBV20-1 and TRBJ2-1. The CDR3 numbers 13 amino acids, ends counted. The germline V gene has CDR1 DFQATT and CDR2 SNEGSKA (reference sequence). The CDR3 protein is CSPTIYSCNEQFF.

The V gene is TRBV3-1, the J gene TRBJ1-6; 7 bases are shared with TRBD1. The CDR3 sequence is 18 residues long. Germline V gene data show CDR1 as LGHDT and CDR2 as YNNKEL (reference sequence). Unmatched junction bases numbered 11, after V lost 6 bases and J lost 0 bases. Written as DNA, the CDR3 is TGTGCCAGCAGTCTCGGGACAGCGACTAGCTCCTATAATTCACCCCTCCACTTT. Translating it yields CASSLGTATSSYNSPLHF.

The chain employs TRBV12-3 or TRBV12-4 and TRBJ2-7; TRBD2 aligns across 7 bases. Trimming took 6 bases from V and 2 from J; bases not matched to a gene: 1. The CDR3 runs to 12 residues. CDR3 protein: CASRRGAYEQYF. The CDR3 coding sequence is TGTGCCAGCAGACGGGGGGCCTACGAGCAGTACTTC.

This clonotype was found many times. The chain uses TRBV28 and TRBJ1-4; the match to TRBD1 covers 8 bases. This CDR3 has 13 residues. The V gene's germline CDR1 is MDHEN and CDR2 SYDVKM. J was trimmed by 6 bases and V by 7 bases; bases with no gene match: 4. DNA of the CDR3: TGTGCCAGCACGGACAGGGCGTATGAAAAACTGTTTTTT. Translation: CASTDRAYEKLFF.

This clonotype has more than one count but fewer than ten. The V gene is TRBV6-1, the J gene TRBJ1-4; 8 nucleotides align to TRBD1. Germline CDR1 MNHNS, CDR2 SASEGT. With 6 bases clipped from V and 7 bases from J, the junction kept 10 bases outside the gene matches. CDR3 length: 15 amino acids. In nucleotides, the CDR3 is TGTGCCAGCAGGCGTGATCAGGGGGCCGGTGAAAAACTGTTTTTT. It is translated as CASRRDQGAGEKLFF.